Below are 2 T cell receptor beta chains sequenced from a single sample in a study of graft-versus-host responses after intestinal transplantation. TCRdb keeps only in-frame clones here, not all; method: immunoSEQ multiplex PCR. Of over 20,000 clones detected, roughly 87% appear once; the ten largest clones hold under 6.5%. Sequenced material: PBMCs, taken about 62 days after intestinal transplantation. The receptors come from a human patient who received an intestinal transplant, so some T cells may come from the graft donor.

This rearrangement joins TRBV11-2 to TRBJ1-1; 8 bases map to TRBD1. This CDR3 contains 15 residues. Germline CDR1 is SGHAT and CDR2 is FQNNGV. V trimming: 10 bases; J trimming: 0 bases; junction bases outside the gene matches: 10. CDR3 region: CATQQGAHMNTEAFF. The DNA for the CDR3 is TGTGCCACCCAGCAGGGGGCCCACATGAACACTGAAGCTTTCTTT.

V and J are TRBV7-9 and TRBJ2-3; unclear D gene. Germline values: CDR1 SEHNR, CDR2 FQNEAQ (reference sequence). The CDR3 sequence is 14 residues long. V was cut by 5 bases and J by 6 bases, with 15 bases left in between. CDR3 loop: CASSTWTLKDTQYF. The CDR3 DNA sequence: TGTGCCAGCAGCACCTGGACCCTCAAGGATACGCAGTATTTT.